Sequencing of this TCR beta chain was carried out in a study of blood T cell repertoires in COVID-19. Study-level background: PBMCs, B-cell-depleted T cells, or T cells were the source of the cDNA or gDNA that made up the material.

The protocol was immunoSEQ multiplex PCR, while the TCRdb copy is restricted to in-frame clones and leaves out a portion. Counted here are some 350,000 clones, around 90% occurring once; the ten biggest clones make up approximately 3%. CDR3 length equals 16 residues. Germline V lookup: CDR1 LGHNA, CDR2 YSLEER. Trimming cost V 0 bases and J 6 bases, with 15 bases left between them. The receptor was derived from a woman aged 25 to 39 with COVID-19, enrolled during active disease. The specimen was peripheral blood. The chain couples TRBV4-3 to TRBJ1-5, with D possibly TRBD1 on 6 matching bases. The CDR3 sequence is CASSQDWSGAGQPQHF. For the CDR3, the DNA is TGCGCCAGCAGCCAAGATTGGTCAGGGGCTGGTCAGCCCCAGCATTTT.